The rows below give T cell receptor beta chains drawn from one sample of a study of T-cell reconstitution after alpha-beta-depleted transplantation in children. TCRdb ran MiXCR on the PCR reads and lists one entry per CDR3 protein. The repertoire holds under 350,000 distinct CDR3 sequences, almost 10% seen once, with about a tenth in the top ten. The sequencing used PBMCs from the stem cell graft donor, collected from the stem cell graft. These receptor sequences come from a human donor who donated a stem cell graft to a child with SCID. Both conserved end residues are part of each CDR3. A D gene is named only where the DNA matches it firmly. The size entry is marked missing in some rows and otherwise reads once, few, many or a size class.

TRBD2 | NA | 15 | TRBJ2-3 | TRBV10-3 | TGTGCCATCAGTGAGTCAAGCGGGGGCGCAGATACGCAGTATTTT | CAISESSGGADTQYF
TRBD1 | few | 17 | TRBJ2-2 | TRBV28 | TGTGCCAGCATCCAGGGCGGGTCCACAGGGGTTGTAAGGGAGCTGTTTTTT | CASIQGGSTGVVRELFF
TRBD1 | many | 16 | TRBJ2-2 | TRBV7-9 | TGTGCCAGCAGCTTGCTCGGGACAGGGTCACCCGGGGAGCTGTTTTTT | CASSLLGTGSPGELFF
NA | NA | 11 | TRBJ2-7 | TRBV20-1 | TGCAGTGCTTCCCTAGGACCCGAGCAGTACTTC | CSASLGPEQYF
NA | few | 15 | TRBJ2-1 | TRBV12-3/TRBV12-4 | TGTGCCAGCAGTTCAAGTCCTAACGGCGACAATGAGCAGTTCTTC | CASSSSPNGDNEQFF
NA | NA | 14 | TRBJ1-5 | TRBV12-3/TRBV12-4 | TGTGCCAGCTGCCCAACAGGGTTTTATCAGCCCCAGCATTTT | CASCPTGFYQPQHF
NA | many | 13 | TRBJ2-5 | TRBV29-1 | TGCAGCGTTGGGACTGACAAGGGGGAGACCCAGTACTTC | CSVGTDKGETQYF
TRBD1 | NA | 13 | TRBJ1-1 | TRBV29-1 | TGCAGCGTCGTAGGGACAGGCTGGTCTGAAGCTTTCTTT | CSVVGTGWSEAFF
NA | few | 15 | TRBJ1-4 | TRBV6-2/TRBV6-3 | TGTGCCAGCAGCGAATCGGGACACTCTAATGAAAAACTGTTTTTT | CASSESGHSNEKLFF
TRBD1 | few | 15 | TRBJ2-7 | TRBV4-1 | TGCGCCAGCAGCCATAGGGACAGGGGGCAAGGCGAGCAGTACTTC | CASSHRDRGQGEQYF
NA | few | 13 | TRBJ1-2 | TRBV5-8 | TGTGCCAGCACCCCCCGGTTATCCTATGGCTACACCTTC | CASTPRLSYGYTF
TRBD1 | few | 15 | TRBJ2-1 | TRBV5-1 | TGCGCCAGCAGCCCGCGGACAGGGGCGTCAAATGAGCAGTTCTTC | CASSPRTGASNEQFF
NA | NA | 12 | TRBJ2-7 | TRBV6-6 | TGTGCCAGCAGGGGGTCCAACTACGAGCAGTACTTC | CASRGSNYEQYF
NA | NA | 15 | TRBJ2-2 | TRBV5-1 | TGCGCCAGCAGCTTGTCAGGGGATCGGAACGGGGAGCTGTTTTTT | CASSLSGDRNGELFF
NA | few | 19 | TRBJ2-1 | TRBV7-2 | TGTGCCAGCAGCTTAGGCGATGCTGGGGCTAGCCCATCCTACAATGAGCAGTTCTTC | CASSLGDAGASPSYNEQFF
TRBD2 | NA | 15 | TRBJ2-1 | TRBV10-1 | TGCGCCAGCAGTGAGCAGCGGGGAACCGACAATGAGCAGTTCTTC | CASSEQRGTDNEQFF
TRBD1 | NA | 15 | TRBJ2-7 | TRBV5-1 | TGCGCCAGCAGCTCTCCGAGACAGGGGATCTACGAGCAGTACTTC | CASSSPRQGIYEQYF
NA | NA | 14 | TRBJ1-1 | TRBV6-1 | TGTGCCAGCAGCACACCAGGGACAAACACTGAAGCTTTCTTT | CASSTPGTNTEAFF
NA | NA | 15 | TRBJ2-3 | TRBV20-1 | TGCAGTGCTAGAGATCGCGGAGGGCCCACAGATACGCAGTATTTT | CSARDRGGPTDTQYF
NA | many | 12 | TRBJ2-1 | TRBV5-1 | TGCGCCAGCAGCCCATGGGGCGATGAGCAGTTCTTC | CASSPWGDEQFF
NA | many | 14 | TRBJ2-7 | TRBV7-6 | TGTGCCAGCAGCTTAAGTCTTCAGTCCTACGAGCAGTACTTC | CASSLSLQSYEQYF
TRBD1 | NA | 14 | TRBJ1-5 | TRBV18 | TGTGCCAGCTCAGTGGACAGGGGTAATCAGCCACAGCATTTT | CASSVDRGNQPQHF
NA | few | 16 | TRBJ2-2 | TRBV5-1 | TGCGCCAGCAGCGCACGGGACAAGATCGGGACCGGGGAGCTGTTTTTT | CASSARDKIGTGELFF
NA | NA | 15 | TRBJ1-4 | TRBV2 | TGTGCCAGCAGTGAAGACAGGACAACTAATGAAAAACTGTTTTTT | CASSEDRTTNEKLFF
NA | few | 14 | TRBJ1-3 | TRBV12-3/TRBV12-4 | TGTGCCAGCAGTTTAAACCAGGGGGGAAACACCATATATTTT | CASSLNQGGNTIYF
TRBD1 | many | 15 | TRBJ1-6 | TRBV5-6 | TGTGCCAGCAGCCCGGGGGACAGGACAGGTTCACCCCTCCACTTT | CASSPGDRTGSPLHF
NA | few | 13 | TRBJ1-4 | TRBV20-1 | TGCAGTGCTTTGGGACCGACTTCGTTGAAACTGTTTTTT | CSALGPTSLKLFF
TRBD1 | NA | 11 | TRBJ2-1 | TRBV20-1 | TGCAGTGCCCGACAGGGCAATGAGCAGTTCTTC | CSARQGNEQFF
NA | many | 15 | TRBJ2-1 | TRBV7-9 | TGTGCCAGCAGCTCCGTCCCGGTAGCCTACAATGAGCAGTTCTTC | CASSSVPVAYNEQFF
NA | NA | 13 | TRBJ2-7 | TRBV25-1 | TGTGCCAGCAGTGTGACAAGGGCGAGCGAGCAGTACTTC | CASSVTRASEQYF
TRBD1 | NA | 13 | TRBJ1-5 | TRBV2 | TGTGCCACAGGACAGGGGGAGTCGTGGCCCCAGCATTTT | CATGQGESWPQHF
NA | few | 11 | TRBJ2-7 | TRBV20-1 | TGCAGTGCATTTGGGGGCTCCGAGCAGTACTTC | CSAFGGSEQYF
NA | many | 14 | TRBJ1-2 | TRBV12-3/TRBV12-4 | TGTGCCAGCAGTTTATTCAATGGGGGGCAAGGCTACACCTTC | CASSLFNGGQGYTF
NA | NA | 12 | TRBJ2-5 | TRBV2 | TGTGCCAGCAGTGACGGCTTAGAGACCCAGTACTTC | CASSDGLETQYF
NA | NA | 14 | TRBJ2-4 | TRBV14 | TGTGCCAGCAGCCCCCCTTCCGGGACGAACATTCAGTACTTC | CASSPPSGTNIQYF
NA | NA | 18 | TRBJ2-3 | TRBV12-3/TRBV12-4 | TGTGCCAGCAGTGCCGACTGGGGGGCGGGTCGACGCACAGATACGCAGTATTTT | CASSADWGAGRRTDTQYF
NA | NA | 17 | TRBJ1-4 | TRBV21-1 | TGTGCCAGCAGCTGGGGGGAGGGACCTGCAACTAATGAAAAACTGTTTTTT | CASSWGEGPATNEKLFF
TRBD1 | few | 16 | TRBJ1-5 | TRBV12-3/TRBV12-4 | TGTGCCAGCAGCCAAATCCTTACAGGGGGCCCCAAGGCCCAGCATTTT | CASSQILTGGPKAQHF
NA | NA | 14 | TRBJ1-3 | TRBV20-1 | TGCAGTGCTTCTGGAGGGGCATTGGTTGACACCATATATTTT | CSASGGALVDTIYF
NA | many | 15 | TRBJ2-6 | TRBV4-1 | TGCGCCAGCAGCCATCGTACTACTGGGGCCAACGTCCTGACTTTC | CASSHRTTGANVLTF
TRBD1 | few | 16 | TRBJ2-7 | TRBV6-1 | TGTGCCAGCAGTGAAGCATCGGGACAGGGGGACTACGAGCAGTACTTC | CASSEASGQGDYEQYF
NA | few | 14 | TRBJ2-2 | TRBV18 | TGTGCCAGCTCACCAGGGGCGCAGACCGGGGAGCTGTTTTTT | CASSPGAQTGELFF
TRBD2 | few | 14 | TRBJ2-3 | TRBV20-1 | TGCAGTGCGGTTGGACTAGCGGGGTTTAATACGCAGTATTTT | CSAVGLAGFNTQYF
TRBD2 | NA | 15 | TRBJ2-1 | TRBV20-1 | TGCAGTGCTAGTCTAGCGGGGGGATTTTACAATGAGCAGTTCTTC | CSASLAGGFYNEQFF
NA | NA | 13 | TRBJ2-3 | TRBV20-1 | TGCAGTGCTAGAGGCTCCCACCGGGATACGCAGTATTTT | CSARGSHRDTQYF
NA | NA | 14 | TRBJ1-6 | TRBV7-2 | TGTGCCAGCAGCTTAAGACAGGCCGGCTCACCCCTCCACTTT | CASSLRQAGSPLHF
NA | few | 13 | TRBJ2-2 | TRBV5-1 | TGCGCCAGCAGCGGACAGACCACCGGGGAGCTGTTTTTT | CASSGQTTGELFF